A single sample gave rise to the 3 T cell receptor beta chains below, sequenced in a study of T cell repertoires in cytomegalovirus infection. TCRdb processed the reads anew with MiXCR; each CDR3 protein has one entry. The profile covers some 220,000 distinct CDR3 sequences, with around an eighth appearing a single time and 1.5% to 2% taken by the ten largest. Sequenced sample: PBMCs. The receptors were gathered from a human donor in good health (CMV status not recorded). Some clones in this sample may be carry-over from other donors' samples.

The chain links TRBV29-1 to TRBJ1-2; perhaps TRBD1 as D (5 bases). CDR3 length: 12 amino acids. From germline, CDR1 is SQVTM and CDR2 ANQGSEA. Between the trimmed V and J ends, which lost 4 bases and 4 bases, there was a span of 10 bases. The CDR3 is CSVGGAPYGYTF. CDR3 nucleotides: TGCAGCGTTGGAGGGGCTCCCTATGGCTACACCTTC.

This clonotype was picked up a small number of times. CDR3 region: CSSRVSRDTEAFF. The CDR3 DNA reads as TGCAGCTCCCGGGTTTCGAGAGACACTGAAGCTTTCTTT. The rearrangement uses TRBV29-1 and TRBJ1-1, with D unclear. CDR3 length: 13 residues. Trimming cost V 8 bases and J 3 bases, with 16 bases left between them. Germline lookup yields CDR1 SQVTM and CDR2 ANQGSEA.

This clonotype was observed many times. The V call is TRBV5-5, the J call TRBJ2-1, with D perhaps matching TRBD1 (6 bases). CDR1 SGHKS and CDR2 YYEKEE come from the germline V gene (reference sequence). CDR3 length: 16 amino acids. V was trimmed by 4 bases and J by 0 bases, leaving 14 bases between them. The CDR3 loop is CASSGGHPSSYNEQFF. For the CDR3, the DNA is TGTGCCAGCAGCGGGGGACACCCTAGCTCCTACAATGAGCAGTTCTTC. Filled out from reference TRBV5-5 and TRBJ2-1, the complete variable domain reads DAGVTQSPTHLIKTRGQQVTLRCSPISGHKSVSWYQQVLGQGPQFIFQYYEKEERGRGNFPDRFSARQFPNYSSELNVNALLLGDSALYLCASSGGHPSSYNEQFFGPGTRLTVL.